This TCR beta chain was recovered during a study of blood T cell repertoires in COVID-19. Overall study context: Samples of COVID-19 (acute and convalescent) were obtained from the United States, Italy and Spain.

Per germline, CDR1 MNHEY and CDR2 SVGAGI. Trimming left V 7 bases short and J 4 bases short, with 11 bases between. The CDR3 has 13 amino acids. Sequencing was performed with immunoSEQ multiplex PCR; in TCRdb, only in-frame clones are kept and a portion is missing. The table has 27,000 or so clones, less than 90% seen once; the top ten hold less than 5%. Sequencing was done on a sample of peripheral blood. The chain is built from TRBV6-5 and TRBJ2-1; D may be TRBD1 (5 bases). This receptor was identified in an older man with active COVID-19. The CDR3 sequence is CASNLREYNEQFF. Written as DNA, the CDR3 is TGTGCCAGCAACCTCAGGGAATACAATGAGCAGTTCTTC.